These T cell receptor beta chains were read from a single sample in a study of spatial heterogeneity in lung cancer. Each CDR3 protein gets one entry after TCRdb re-called the 5' RACE reads with MiXCR. The sample contains 30,000 to 45,000 distinct CDR3 sequences, 7.5% to 8% of which appear only once. The sample in question was PBMCs, obtained at surgery. The receptors were sampled from a male donor with early-stage non-small cell lung cancer. Both conserved end residues are part of each CDR3. The D gene is left open where the match is weak. Expanded clones are given a class, and other clones once, few, many or no size at all.

>TRBD2|TRBV7-9|TRBJ2-3|-
CASSLALAGSSYTQYF
TGTGCCAGCAGCTTAGCGCTAGCGGGATCATCATATACGCAGTATTTT
>TRBD2|TRBV24-1|TRBJ2-1|many
CATSDTSGPGYNEQFF
TGTGCCACCAGTGATACTAGCGGACCGGGTTACAATGAGCAGTTCTTC
>-|TRBV5-5|TRBJ2-3|many
CASSSTVDTQYF
TGTGCCAGCAGCTCGACGGTAGATACGCAGTATTTT
>TRBD2|TRBV2|TRBJ2-5|many
CASSELTGGPETQYF
TGTGCCAGCAGTGAACTTACGGGGGGGCCGGAGACCCAGTACTTC
>-|TRBV6-2/TRBV6-3|TRBJ1-5|-
CASSYSGRGQPQHF
TGTGCCAGCAGTTACTCGGGGCGGGGTCAGCCCCAGCATTTT
>-|TRBV20-1|TRBJ1-2|-
CSARDDSYTF
TGCAGTGCTAGAGATGACAGCTACACCTTC
>-|TRBV20-1|TRBJ2-1|many
CSGALASPYNEQFF
TGCAGTGGGGCGTTAGCAAGCCCGTACAATGAGCAGTTCTTC
>-|TRBV24-1|TRBJ1-4|many
CATSDSYNEKLFF
TGTGCCACCAGTGACAGCTATAATGAAAAACTGTTTTTT
>TRBD2|TRBV5-1|TRBJ2-7|many
CASSLDPSGEQYF
TGCGCCAGCAGCTTGGATCCTAGCGGGGAGCAGTACTTC
>-|TRBV4-1|TRBJ1-1|-
CASSQVADNTEAFF
TGCGCCAGCAGCCAAGTGGCAGACAACACTGAAGCTTTCTTT
>-|TRBV7-4|TRBJ2-1|few
CASSWADFRVDEQFF
TGTGCCAGCAGCTGGGCGGACTTTCGAGTCGATGAGCAGTTCTTC
>-|TRBV3-1|TRBJ2-1|many
CASSQAGTLSSYNEQFF
TGTGCCAGCAGCCAGGCCGGGACTCTCAGCTCCTACAATGAGCAGTTCTTC
>TRBD2|TRBV30|TRBJ2-1|many
CAWRTSGSYNEQFF
TGTGCCTGGCGGACTAGCGGGAGCTACAATGAGCAGTTCTTC
>TRBD1|TRBV7-9|TRBJ1-6|-
CASSLLPQQGASPLHF
TGTGCCAGCAGCTTACTCCCCCAACAGGGGGCTTCACCCCTCCACTTT
>-|TRBV6-5|TRBJ2-2|few
CASSYSSDLNTGELFF
TGTGCCAGCAGTTACTCCAGCGACTTGAACACCGGGGAGCTGTTTTTT